These T cell receptor beta chains were read from a single sample in a study of T cell changes during pregnancy in multiple sclerosis. Sequenced by immunoSEQ multiplex PCR; TCRdb stores in-frame clones only, minus some. The sample lists tens of thousands of clones, roughly 89% occurring once. The sequencing used CD8+ T cells from peripheral blood mononuclear cells, collected in the second trimester of pregnancy. Every receptor here comes from a female donor with multiple sclerosis, enrolled in a pregnancy study. The CDR3 runs from the conserved cysteine through the conserved F or W. Each record gives: clone size, V gene, D gene, J gene, CDR3 DNA, CDR3 protein. D genes are given only for firm matches. Size is stated for part of the rows, as once, few or many counts, or as a class when the clone is expanded.

clone_size: -; v_call: TRBV27; d_call: -; j_call: TRBJ2-2; cdr3_nt: TGTGCCAGCAGTCTCGGACTGAAGAACACCGGGGAGCTGTTTTTT; cdr3_aa: CASSLGLKNTGELFF
clone_size: -; v_call: TRBV27; d_call: -; j_call: TRBJ2-7; cdr3_nt: TGTGCCACCTCGGAGGGGACCTCCTACGAGCAGTACTTC; cdr3_aa: CATSEGTSYEQYF
clone_size: -; v_call: TRBV9; d_call: TRBD2; j_call: TRBJ2-2; cdr3_nt: TGTGCCAGCAGCCCCAGGACTAGCACGAACACCGGGGAGCTGTTTTTT; cdr3_aa: CASSPRTSTNTGELFF
clone_size: -; v_call: TRBV13; d_call: -; j_call: TRBJ1-2; cdr3_nt: TGTGCCAGCAGCTTAAGCGCGGGGGGGTCCTATGGCTACACCTTC; cdr3_aa: CASSLSAGGSYGYTF
clone_size: -; v_call: TRBV5-6; d_call: -; j_call: TRBJ1-2; cdr3_nt: TGTGCCAGCAGCTGGATGACAGGAGATCGGATAGGCTACACCTTC; cdr3_aa: CASSWMTGDRIGYTF
clone_size: -; v_call: TRBV5-6; d_call: TRBD1; j_call: TRBJ1-4; cdr3_nt: TGTGCCAGCAGCTGGGGGACAGCAACTAATGAAAAACTGTTTTTT; cdr3_aa: CASSWGTATNEKLFF
clone_size: -; v_call: TRBV5-1; d_call: TRBD1; j_call: TRBJ1-2; cdr3_nt: TGCGCCAGCAGCTTTTTTATGGACAGGGGCGATGGCTACACCTTC; cdr3_aa: CASSFFMDRGDGYTF
clone_size: -; v_call: TRBV12-5; d_call: TRBD2; j_call: TRBJ2-1; cdr3_nt: TGTGCTAGTGGTTTCATCGTCCCGGGACTAGCGGGAGACGGGACCTACAATGAGCAGTTCTTC; cdr3_aa: CASGFIVPGLAGDGTYNEQFF
clone_size: -; v_call: TRBV7-6; d_call: -; j_call: TRBJ1-2; cdr3_nt: TGTGCCAGCAAGGGGGAAGACTATGGCTACACCTTC; cdr3_aa: CASKGEDYGYTF
clone_size: -; v_call: TRBV6-4; d_call: -; j_call: TRBJ2-1; cdr3_nt: TGTGCCAGCAGTGACGCACAGGGGGGGTACAATGAGCAGTTCTTC; cdr3_aa: CASSDAQGGYNEQFF
clone_size: once; v_call: TRBV27; d_call: -; j_call: TRBJ1-1; cdr3_nt: TGTGCCAGCAGTTTTCCGGGCGGGACTGAAGCTTTCTTT; cdr3_aa: CASSFPGGTEAFF
clone_size: -; v_call: TRBV5-1; d_call: -; j_call: TRBJ1-5; cdr3_nt: TGCGCCAGCAGCCAGGGGAGCAATCAGCCCCAGCATTTT; cdr3_aa: CASSQGSNQPQHF
clone_size: few; v_call: TRBV30; d_call: -; j_call: TRBJ1-1; cdr3_nt: TGTGCCTGGAATCCGGGGGGTGCTGAAGCTTTCTTT; cdr3_aa: CAWNPGGAEAFF
clone_size: -; v_call: TRBV4-1; d_call: -; j_call: TRBJ2-3; cdr3_nt: TGCGCCAGCAGCCAGGGTGCCTCTCAGGGAGATACGCAGTATTTT; cdr3_aa: CASSQGASQGDTQYF
clone_size: -; v_call: TRBV30; d_call: -; j_call: TRBJ1-1; cdr3_nt: TGTGCCTGGAGTGGACAGAGAAAGTCTGAAGCTTTCTTT; cdr3_aa: CAWSGQRKSEAFF
clone_size: -; v_call: TRBV13; d_call: TRBD2; j_call: TRBJ2-1; cdr3_nt: TGTGCCAGCAGCAGGACTAGCGGACACAATGAGCAGTTCTTC; cdr3_aa: CASSRTSGHNEQFF
clone_size: -; v_call: TRBV27; d_call: -; j_call: TRBJ2-7; cdr3_nt: TGTGCCAGCAGTTTACAGGGGGGAATAAAGCAGTACTTC; cdr3_aa: CASSLQGGIKQYF
clone_size: -; v_call: TRBV13; d_call: TRBD2; j_call: TRBJ2-5; cdr3_nt: TGTGCCAGCAGCCTTCTGACTAGCGGGGGGGCGGGGGAGACCCAGTACTTC; cdr3_aa: CASSLLTSGGAGETQYF
clone_size: -; v_call: TRBV5-1; d_call: TRBD1; j_call: TRBJ1-1; cdr3_nt: TGCGCCAGCAGCTGGACAGGTATGAACACTGAAGCTTTCTTT; cdr3_aa: CASSWTGMNTEAFF
clone_size: -; v_call: TRBV27; d_call: -; j_call: TRBJ2-1; cdr3_nt: TGTGCCAGCAGTTGGAAAAAAGGGGGCAATGAGCAGTTCTTC; cdr3_aa: CASSWKKGGNEQFF
clone_size: -; v_call: TRBV6-4; d_call: TRBD2; j_call: TRBJ2-3; cdr3_nt: TGTGCCAGCAGTGTGACTAGCGGGAGCACAGATACGCAGTATTTT; cdr3_aa: CASSVTSGSTDTQYF
clone_size: once; v_call: TRBV7-6; d_call: -; j_call: TRBJ2-5; cdr3_nt: TGTGCCAGCAGCTTAGTAGGACTACAAGAGACCCAGTACTTC; cdr3_aa: CASSLVGLQETQYF
clone_size: -; v_call: TRBV19; d_call: -; j_call: TRBJ1-6; cdr3_nt: TGTGCCAGTCATATGGGCGGGGCAGCAAATAATTCACCCCTCCACTTT; cdr3_aa: CASHMGGAANNSPLHF
clone_size: -; v_call: TRBV27; d_call: -; j_call: TRBJ2-2; cdr3_nt: TGTGCCAGCGTAAATCTCCAGAAGACCGGGGAGCTGTTTTTT; cdr3_aa: CASVNLQKTGELFF
clone_size: -; v_call: TRBV6-1; d_call: -; j_call: TRBJ2-5; cdr3_nt: TGTGCCAGCAGTCCGGACAACCAAGAGACCCAGTACTTC; cdr3_aa: CASSPDNQETQYF
clone_size: -; v_call: TRBV7-2; d_call: -; j_call: TRBJ2-7; cdr3_nt: TGTGCCAGCAGGAGCGGACCTCTTGAGTACGAGCAGTACTTC; cdr3_aa: CASRSGPLEYEQYF
clone_size: -; v_call: TRBV9; d_call: TRBD1; j_call: TRBJ1-1; cdr3_nt: TGTGCCAGCGCCGACCAGGGGGACATATCAAACACTGAAGCTTTCTTT; cdr3_aa: CASADQGDISNTEAFF